The present T cell receptor beta chain was sequenced within a study of cytomegalovirus exposure and HLA in healthy donors. With 2 bases removed from V and 2 bases from J, the gap between germline ends came to 6 bases. The CDR3 sequence is 13 residues long. Germline CDR1 is MNHNY and CDR2 is SVGAGI (reference sequence). Donors likely had unrecorded immune exposures despite being nominally healthy when sampled. PCR primers comprised 60 Vbeta and 13 Jbeta primers. Sequencing was performed with immunoSEQ multiplex PCR; in TCRdb, only in-frame clones are kept and a portion is missing. This repertoire shows roughly 130,000 clones, roughly two thirds found once; its top ten account for roughly 1.6%.

The chain is built from TRBV6-6 and TRBJ2-5; D is uncertain. The sequence was collected from a young man in good health and CMV-seropositive. Sequenced input: PBMCs. The CDR3 nucleotides read TGTGCCAGCAGTTACGTCTTTCAAGAGACCCAGTACTTC. It specifies CASSYVFQETQYF.